This is a list of T cell receptor beta chains from one sample in a study of sequential checkpoint blockade in melanoma. Generated by immunoSEQ multiplex PCR, the TCRdb table keeps only in-frame clones and is missing some. The data show around 10,000 clones, approximately 30% seen once. The sample in question was tumor tissue (inferred from file names), obtained from a patient given nivolumab and ipilimumab in sequence. These receptors were collected from a human donor with melanoma. Both conserved end residues are part of each CDR3. The D gene is left open where the match is weak. Only some rows state a clone size, as once, few, many or a class for expanded clones.

-	TRBJ2-1	-	TRBV7-1	TGTGCCAGCAGCTCGGGGATATACAATGAGCAGTTCTTC	CASSSGIYNEQFF
few	TRBJ2-1	TRBD2	TRBV11-3	TGTGCCAGCAGCCAGGGTCGGGGGGGACACAATGAGCAGTTCTTC	CASSQGRGGHNEQFF
-	TRBJ2-7	-	TRBV11-3	TGTGCCAGCAGCTTAATCCCGGGACTCGGGGACGAGCAGTACTTC	CASSLIPGLGDEQYF
-	TRBJ1-1	-	TRBV19	TGTGCCAGTAGTATGTCAGGGTTTGGGATCGCTTTCTTT	CASSMSGFGIAFF
-	TRBJ1-1	-	TRBV4-1	TGCGCCAGCAGCCAAGATATAAGGGGCGGGATTGAAGCTTTCTTT	CASSQDIRGGIEAFF
-	TRBJ1-5	-	TRBV19	TGTGCCAGTAGTACAGACAGTCGATATCAGCCCCAGCATTTT	CASSTDSRYQPQHF
-	TRBJ1-4	-	TRBV6-8	TGTGCCAGCAGTGTCAACATGGGCGAAAAACTGTTTTTT	CASSVNMGEKLFF
-	TRBJ1-1	-	TRBV6-8	TGTGCCAGCAGTTACTCCGGGGTCGGGAACACTGAAGCTTTCTTT	CASSYSGVGNTEAFF
few	TRBJ2-7	-	TRBV19	TGTGCCAGTAGTATAGAACCCAGTACGAGGGAGCAGTACTTC	CASSIEPSTREQYF
few	TRBJ2-3	TRBD1	TRBV11-3	TGTGCCAGCAGCTTAGTGCCAGGGGGAACCACAGATACGCAGTATTTT	CASSLVPGGTTDTQYF
many	TRBJ1-2	-	TRBV11-3	TGTGCCAGCAGCTGGGCGGGCGGCAGCACCACTAACTATGGCTACACCTTC	CASSWAGGSTTNYGYTF
-	TRBJ1-5	-	TRBV11-3	TGTGCCAGCAGCCACGACAGTAGCAATCAGCCCCAGCATTTT	CASSHDSSNQPQHF
-	TRBJ1-2	-	TRBV5-1	TGCGCCAGCAGCTCGGACAGAGCCAACTATGGCTACACCTTC	CASSSDRANYGYTF
-	TRBJ2-5	TRBD2	TRBV6-8	TGTGCCAGCAGACAAAGCGGGATGCAAGAGACCCAGTACTTC	CASRQSGMQETQYF
few	TRBJ2-5	TRBD2	TRBV9	TGTGCCAGCAGCGTAGGAACTCTAGCGGAGGAAGAGACCCAGTACTTC	CASSVGTLAEEETQYF
-	TRBJ2-2	-	TRBV11-3	TGTGCCAGCAGCTTTGACGGACTTACCTCCGGGGAGCTGTTTTTT	CASSFDGLTSGELFF
few	TRBJ2-1	TRBD2	TRBV30	TGTGCCTTTTCAGCGGGGGGGCTCTACAATGAGCAGTTCTTC	CAFSAGGLYNEQFF
few	TRBJ2-2	TRBD1	TRBV7-2	TGTGCCAGCAGCGGACAGGGTACCGGGGAGCTGTTTTTT	CASSGQGTGELFF
-	TRBJ1-1	TRBD1	TRBV6-8	TGTGCCAGCAGTTACTCTCCAGGGGGCGAAGACACTGAAGCTTTCTTT	CASSYSPGGEDTEAFF
-	TRBJ1-3	TRBD1	TRBV5-1	TGCGCCAGCAGGAGAACTGGGACAGGGGGCTTTGGAAACACCATATATTTT	CASRRTGTGGFGNTIYF
few	TRBJ2-5	TRBD2	TRBV11-3	TGTGCCAGCAGCCCTACACTAGCGGGGGTCGGGGAGACCCAGTACTTC	CASSPTLAGVGETQYF
once	TRBJ2-7	-	TRBV30	TGTGCCTGGAGTGGCGAACCGAATTACGAGCAGTACTTC	CAWSGEPNYEQYF